This entry concerns a single TCR beta chain. These data come from a study of cytomegalovirus exposure and HLA in healthy donors. PCR primers comprised 60 Vbeta and 13 Jbeta primers. Repertoires were generated with immunoSEQ multiplex PCR, while TCRdb's copy carries only in-frame clones and drops some. The data contain roughly 190,000 clones, more than 75% of them singletons. Germline values: CDR1 LGHNA, CDR2 YNFKEQ. V dropped 4 bases and J dropped 4 bases, with 15 bases sitting between them. The CDR3 has 15 residues. V and J are TRBV4-2 and TRBJ2-3; D may be TRBD1 (6 bases). The source of this sequence is a man aged 25 to 45 in good health and CMV-seronegative. Sequenced input: PBMCs. CDR3 DNA: TGTGCCAGCAGCCCGCGCAGCACAGGGCCAGATACGCAGTATTTT. Translated: CASSPRSTGPDTQYF.